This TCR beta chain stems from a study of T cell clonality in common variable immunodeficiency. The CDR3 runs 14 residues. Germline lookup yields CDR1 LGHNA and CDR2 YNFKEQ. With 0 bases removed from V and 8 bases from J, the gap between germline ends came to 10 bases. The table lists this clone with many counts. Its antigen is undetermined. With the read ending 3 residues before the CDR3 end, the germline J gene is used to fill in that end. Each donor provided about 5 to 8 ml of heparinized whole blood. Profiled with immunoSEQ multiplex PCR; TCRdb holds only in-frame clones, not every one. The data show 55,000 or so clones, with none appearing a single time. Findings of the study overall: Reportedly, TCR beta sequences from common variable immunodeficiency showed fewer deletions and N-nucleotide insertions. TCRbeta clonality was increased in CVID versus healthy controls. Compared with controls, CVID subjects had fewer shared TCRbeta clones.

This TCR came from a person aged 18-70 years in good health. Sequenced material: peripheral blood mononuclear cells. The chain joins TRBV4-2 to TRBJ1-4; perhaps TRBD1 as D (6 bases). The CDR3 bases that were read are TGTGCCAGCAGCCAAGAAGCGACAGGAGAAAAA. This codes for CASSQEATGEK. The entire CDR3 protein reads CASSQEATGEKLFF.